The 24 T cell receptor beta chains in this list originate from one sample, sequenced in a study of blood T cell repertoires in COVID-19. The data were produced by immunoSEQ multiplex PCR, yet TCRdb's version contains in-frame clones alone and is incomplete. The table includes about 130,000 clones, roughly 74% detected once. Sequencing was done on a sample of peripheral blood. Receptors were obtained from a man older than 75 with COVID-19, enrolled during active disease.

The rearrangement links TRBV27 to TRBJ1-4; 9 nucleotides match TRBD1. Unmatched junction bases numbered 5, after V lost 4 bases and J lost 8 bases. The CDR3 spans 14 residues. Germline CDR1 MNHEY, CDR2 SMNVEV (reference sequence). As DNA, the CDR3 is TGTGCCAGCAGTTCCGGGACAGGGTCCGAAAAACTGTTTTTT. Translation gives CASSSGTGSEKLFF.

V gene TRBV6-5 combines with J gene TRBJ2-3; a possible D gene is TRBD1 (5 bases). This CDR3 is 14 amino acids long. Germline assignment: CDR1 MNHEY and CDR2 SVGAGI. Deletions cut 6 bases from V and 0 bases from J, with 10 bases between. The CDR3 nucleotides read TGTGCCAGCAGCTTAGGGGTTAGCACAGATACGCAGTATTTT. Translated: CASSLGVSTDTQYF.

J is TRBJ2-1 and V is TRBV7-2; TRBD2 is a possible D gene (5 bases). The V end was cut by 3 bases, the J end by 9 bases, with 12 bases between. Looked up from germline, CDR1 is SGHTA and CDR2 is FQGNSA. There are 13 residues in the CDR3. The chain's CDR3 is CASSFVRAVEQFF. The CDR3, as DNA: TGTGCCAGCAGCTTCGTGAGAGCGGTTGAGCAGTTCTTC.

The chain uses TRBV7-2 and TRBJ2-3; D is unclear. The germline V gene encodes CDR1 SGHTA and CDR2 FQGNSA. The CDR3 loop spans 9 amino acids. The chain's CDR3 is CEETDTQYF. The CDR3 DNA reads as TGTGAGGAGACAGATACGCAGTATTTT. Full variable domain (missing parts from reference TRBV7-2 and TRBJ2-3): GAGVSQSPSNKVTEKGKDVELRCDPISGHTALYWYRQSLGQGLEFLIYFQGNSAPDKSGLPSDRFSAERTGGSVSTLTIQRTQQEDSAVYLCEETDTQYFGPGTRLTVL.

There are many counts of this clone. At one end, the junction sequence differs from germline, possibly due to a read error. V is TRBV7-7 and J is TRBJ2-1; 13 bases match TRBD2. CDR1 and CDR2 (germline): SSHAT, FNYEAQ (reference sequence). The CDR3 totals 15 residues. In DNA, the CDR3 is TGTGCTAGCAGTATCGGACTAGCGGGAGCGGCTGAGCAGTTCTTC. Its translation is CASSIGLAGAAEQFF.

This clone was seen a single time. This chain uses TRBV4-2 with TRBJ2-1, with 9 bases lining up with TRBD2. Per germline, CDR1 LGHNA and CDR2 YNFKEQ. V shed 4 bases and J 6 bases; nucleotides not matched to a gene: 16. The CDR3 has 18 amino acids. The CDR3 region has the DNA TGTGCCAGCAGCCGGGGAAGTAGCGGGAGCGATGGTGGCAATGAGCAGTTCTTC. Translation gives CASSRGSSGSDGGNEQFF.

This rearrangement joins TRBV3-1 (or the pseudogene TRBV3-2) to TRBJ2-4; TRBD2 aligns across 9 bases. The V segment lost 8 bases and the J segment 9 bases; nucleotides outside the gene matches: 14. Germline values: CDR1 LGHDT, CDR2 YNNKEL (reference sequence). CDR3 size: 15 residues. The CDR3 nucleotides read TGTGCCAGCGAAAATGGAAAAAGCGGGAGGACCATTCAGTACTTC. Translated: CASENGKSGRTIQYF.

V usage is TRBV28 and J usage is TRBJ2-5, with 12 bases that match TRBD1. CDR3 length: 14 residues. Per germline, CDR1 MDHEN and CDR2 SYDVKM. With V trimmed by 11 bases and J by 5 bases, 9 bases remained unmatched. CDR3 sequence: CALRGTGGSETQYF. The CDR3, as DNA: TGTGCCCTGAGAGGGACAGGGGGCTCGGAGACCCAGTACTTC.

On this clone: This same CDR3 is encoded by further DNA sequences in the sample. The J gene is TRBJ2-1, the V gene TRBV5-1, with TRBD2 matching 8 bases. CDR3 length: 15 residues. With V trimmed by 3 bases and J by 0 bases, 2 bases remained unmatched. Germline V lookup: CDR1 SGHRS, CDR2 YFSETQ. The CDR3 DNA sequence: TGCGCCAGCAGCTCAACTAGCGGCTCCTACAATGAGCAGTTCTTC. Translating gives CASSSTSGSYNEQFF.

The count of this clone is one. The chain is built from TRBV19 and TRBJ2-6, with D unclear. The ends were cut back, 6 bases at V and 1 base at J, with 13 bases in the middle. Germline V gene lookup returns CDR1 LNHDA and CDR2 SQIVND (reference sequence). This CDR3 has 16 amino acids. This chain's CDR3 is CASSDSSVSGANVLTF. Written as DNA, the CDR3 is TGTGCCAGTAGCGACTCCTCGGTGTCTGGGGCCAACGTCCTGACTTTC.

The rearrangement uses TRBV3-1 (or the pseudogene TRBV3-2) and TRBJ1-1, with 8 nucleotides matching TRBD1. CDR3 length: 14 residues. Germline CDR1 reads LGHDT; CDR2 reads YNNKEL (reference sequence). Trimming at V came to 5 bases and at J to 7 bases, leaving 9 bases not matched to a gene. The CDR3 is CASSLPDREGEAFF. In DNA form, the CDR3 reads TGTGCCAGCAGCTTACCGGACAGGGAGGGTGAAGCTTTCTTT.

This clone occurred a few times. The chain recombines TRBV6-5 with TRBJ2-3, with a possible D match to TRBD1 (6 bases). The CDR3 is made up of 15 amino acids. Trimming took 0 bases from V and 2 from J, leaving 9 bases between them. Germline V lookup: CDR1 MNHEY, CDR2 SVGAGI. The CDR3 DNA is TGTGCCAGCAGTTACTCGGGACACCCCACAGATACGCAGTATTTT. As protein: CASSYSGHPTDTQYF.

This chain links TRBV20-1 with TRBJ1-2, with 8 bases fitting TRBD1. The junction had 1 base not matched to a gene; V was cut back by 5 bases and J by 5 bases. The CDR3 covers 11 residues. In germline, CDR1 is DFQATT, CDR2 SNEGSKA (reference sequence). The CDR3 protein is CSAGQGYGYTF. CDR3 nucleotide sequence: TGCAGTGCTGGACAGGGTTATGGCTACACCTTC.

This chain joins TRBV29-1 and TRBJ2-5; perhaps TRBD2 as D (5 bases). The CDR3 contains 13 residues. Trimming removed 4 bases at V and 1 base at J, with 10 bases between. Germline CDR1 and CDR2: SQVTM and ANQGSEA. CDR3 sequence (DNA): TGCAGCGTTGCTGAGGGAATCCAAGAGACCCAGTACTTC. Residues: CSVAEGIQETQYF. Full variable domain (rest looked up from reference TRBV29-1 and TRBJ2-5): SAVISQKPSRDICQRGTSLTIQCQVDSQVTMMFWYRQQPGQSLTLIATANQGSEATYESGFVIDKFPISRPNLTFSTLTVSNMSPEDSSIYLCSVAEGIQETQYFGPGTRLLVL.

This chain uses TRBV28 with TRBJ1-6, with D possibly matching TRBD1 (5 bases). CDR3 length equals 17 residues. CDR1 is MDHEN and CDR2 is SYDVKM in the germline V gene. V lost 5 bases, J lost 7 bases, and 21 bases lay in between. The CDR3 bases are TGTGCCAGCAGTCCAGGGACCGGGGGGGTAGCGAATTCACCCCTCCACTTT. It translates to CASSPGTGGVANSPLHF.

This clone has only one observation. The J gene is TRBJ2-1, the V gene TRBV10-1; 9 nucleotides agree with TRBD2. The CDR3 is 16 residues long. Germline lookup yields CDR1 WNHNN and CDR2 SYGVQD (reference sequence). The junction had 15 bases not matched to a gene; V was cut back by 9 bases and J by 6 bases. CDR3 nucleotide sequence: TGCGCCAGACCTGAGAGGGGACTAGCTCAGTCCAATGAGCAGTTCTTC. It encodes CARPERGLAQSNEQFF.

This rearrangement joins TRBV5-1 to TRBJ1-4; D is perhaps TRBD1 (6 bases). The V end lost 2 bases, the J end lost 6 bases, and 8 bases lay between the germline ends. Germline loops: CDR1 SGHRS, CDR2 YFSETQ. The CDR3 covers 13 residues. The chain's CDR3 is CASSFSGDEKLFF. DNA of the CDR3: TGCGCCAGCAGCTTCTCAGGGGATGAAAAACTGTTTTTT.

The chain has TRBV6-5 and TRBJ1-3, with D possibly TRBD1 on 5 matching bases. CDR1 is MNHEY and CDR2 is SVGAGI in the germline V gene. There are 13 residues in the CDR3. V was trimmed by 10 bases and J by 4 bases, leaving 14 bases between them. CDR3 in DNA: TGTGCCACCCGAAGGGGTCCGGGAAACACCATATATTTT. Translating gives CATRRGPGNTIYF.

This chain joins TRBV3-1 (or the pseudogene TRBV3-2) and TRBJ2-7; 7 bases line up with TRBD2. Germline CDR1 LGHDT, CDR2 YNNKEL (reference sequence). V dropped 1 base and J dropped 4; count of bases not matched to a gene: 7. This CDR3 region has 15 residues. The CDR3 DNA is TGTGCCAGCAGCCAAGTACTAGCGCCTTCTTACGAGCAGTACTTC. It translates to CASSQVLAPSYEQYF.

Ten or more counts support this clone. CDR3 in amino acids: CASSLGLGTGNEQFF. CDR3 nucleotides: TGTGCCAGCAGCTTAGGCCTCGGGACAGGGAATGAGCAGTTCTTC. The rearrangement links TRBV13 to TRBJ2-1, with 9 bases fitting TRBD1. In germline, CDR1 is PRHDT, CDR2 FYEKMQ (reference sequence). The CDR3 totals 15 residues. The V gene end was trimmed by 0 bases and the J gene end by 7 bases; junction bases not matched to a gene: 4. The variable domain in full, with the rest retrieved from reference TRBV13 and TRBJ2-1, is AAGVIQSPRHLIKEKRETATLKCYPIPRHDTVYWYQQGPGQDPQFLISFYEKMQSDKGSIPDRFSAQQFSDYHSELNMSSLELGDSALYFCASSLGLGTGNEQFFGPGTRLTVL.

The genes are TRBV5-4 and TRBJ2-3; D remains unclear. Germline-derived CDR1 and CDR2 are SGHNT and YYREEE (reference sequence). The V and J ends lost 0 bases and 0 bases respectively, with 5 bases between them. The CDR3 is 14 amino acids. The CDR3 nucleotides read TGTGCCAGCAGCTTGGACGGTAGCACAGATACGCAGTATTTT. Translating gives CASSLDGSTDTQYF. Drawing the rest from reference TRBV5-4 and TRBJ2-3, the complete variable domain is ETGVTQSPTHLIKTRGQQVTLRCSSQSGHNTVSWYQQALGQGPQFIFQYYREEENGRGNFPPRFSGLQFPNYSSELNVNALELDDSALYLCASSLDGSTDTQYFGPGTRLTVL.

The CDR3 here is CASSVDSSGNTIYF. The CDR3 nucleotides are TGTGCCAGCAGTGTTGACAGCTCTGGAAACACCATATATTTT. The chain has TRBV2 and TRBJ1-3; D may be TRBD1 (5 bases). V dropped 4 bases and J dropped 0 bases, with 7 bases sitting between them. This CDR3 has 14 residues. The germline V gene encodes CDR1 SNHLY and CDR2 FYNNEI. Based on the CDR3 plus reference TRBV2 and TRBJ1-3, the full variable domain is EPEVTQTPSHQVTQMGQEVILRCVPISNHLYFYWYRQILGQKVEFLVSFYNNEISEKSEIFDDQFSVERPDGSNFTLKIRSTKLEDSAMYFCASSVDSSGNTIYFGEGSWLTVV.

The V gene is TRBV5-1, the J gene TRBJ1-3; TRBD1 is a possible D gene (5 bases). V dropped 4 bases and J dropped 3 bases, with 11 bases sitting between them. Germline V CDR1 and CDR2: SGHRS, YFSETQ. This CDR3 is built from 14 residues. The CDR3 loop reads CASSEGAVGNTIYF. As DNA, the CDR3 is TGCGCCAGCAGCGAAGGGGCGGTTGGAAACACCATATATTTT.

This clone was detected only once. The chain couples TRBV7-3 to TRBJ2-1; 11 nucleotides line up with TRBD2. The V gene end was trimmed by 5 bases and the J gene end by 8 bases; junction bases not matched to a gene: 8. The germline gives CDR1 SGHTA, CDR2 FQGTGA. This CDR3 is 15 amino acids long. The CDR3 DNA sequence: TGTGCCAGCAGCCCCCGACTAGCGGGATCGGATGAGCAGTTCTTC. Protein sequence: CASSPRLAGSDEQFF.